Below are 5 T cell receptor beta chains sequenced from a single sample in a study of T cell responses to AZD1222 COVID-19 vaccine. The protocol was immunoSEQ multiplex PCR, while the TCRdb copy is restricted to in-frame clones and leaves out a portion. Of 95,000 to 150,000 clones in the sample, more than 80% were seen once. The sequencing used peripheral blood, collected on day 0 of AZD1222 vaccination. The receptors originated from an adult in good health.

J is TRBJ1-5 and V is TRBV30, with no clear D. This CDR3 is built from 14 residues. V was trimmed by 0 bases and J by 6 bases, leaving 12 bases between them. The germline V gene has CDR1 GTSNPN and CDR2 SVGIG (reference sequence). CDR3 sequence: CAWSVRGLGQPQHF. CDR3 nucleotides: TGTGCCTGGAGTGTACGGGGATTGGGTCAGCCCCAGCATTTT. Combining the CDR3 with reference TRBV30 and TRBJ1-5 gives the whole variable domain SQTIHQWPATLVQPVGSPLSLECTVEGTSNPNLYWYRQAAGRGLQLLFYSVGIGQISSEVPQNLSASRPQDRQFILSSKKLLLSDSGFYLCAWSVRGLGQPQHFGDGTRLSIL.

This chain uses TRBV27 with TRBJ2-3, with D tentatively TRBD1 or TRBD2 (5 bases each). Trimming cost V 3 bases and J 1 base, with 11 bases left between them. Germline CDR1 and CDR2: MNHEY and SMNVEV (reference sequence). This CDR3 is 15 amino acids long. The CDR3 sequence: CASSFGTSGTDTQYF. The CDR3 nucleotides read TGTGCCAGCAGTTTCGGGACGAGTGGCACAGATACGCAGTATTTT.

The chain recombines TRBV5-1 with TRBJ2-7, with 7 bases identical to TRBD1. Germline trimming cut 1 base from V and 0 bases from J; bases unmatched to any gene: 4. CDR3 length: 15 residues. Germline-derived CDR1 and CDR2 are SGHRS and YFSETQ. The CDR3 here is CASSLTGTVSYEQYF. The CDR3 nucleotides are TGCGCCAGCAGCTTGACCGGGACAGTCTCCTACGAGCAGTACTTC.

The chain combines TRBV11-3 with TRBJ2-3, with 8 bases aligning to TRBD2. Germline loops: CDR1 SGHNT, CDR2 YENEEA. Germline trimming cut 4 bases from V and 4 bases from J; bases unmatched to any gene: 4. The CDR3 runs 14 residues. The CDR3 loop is CASSSSGGADTQYF. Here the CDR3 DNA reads TGTGCCAGCAGCTCCTCGGGAGGGGCAGATACGCAGTATTTT.

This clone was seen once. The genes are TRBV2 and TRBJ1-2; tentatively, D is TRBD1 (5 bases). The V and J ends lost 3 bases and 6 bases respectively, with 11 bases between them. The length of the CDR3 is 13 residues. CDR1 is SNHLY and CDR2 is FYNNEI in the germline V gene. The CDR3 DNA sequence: TGTGCCAGCAGTGACAGGGTCTCGAATGGCTACACCTTC. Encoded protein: CASSDRVSNGYTF.